This passage covers 22 T cell receptor beta chains from one sample sequenced in a study of blood T cell repertoires in COVID-19 (dated by TCRdb to about 2020). Libraries were constructed by the immunoSEQ multiplex PCR assay. TCRdb retrieved this table from immuneACCESS and kept in-frame rearrangements only. Not all clones are present; in checked studies, unresolved V genes account for under half, and no reason is known for the remainder. The sample yields under 200,000 clones; less than 80% were counted once. The ten largest clones take up 19% of the sample. The sample taken for sequencing was PBMCs or T cells enriched from blood (not recorded which). These receptors all stem from a woman aged 70-85 years in a cohort exposed to, infected with or recovered from COVID-19 (not recorded which).

This clone was counted only a few times. The gene calls are TRBV28 and TRBJ2-7, with 13 bases matching TRBD2. Germline V gene lookup returns CDR1 MDHEN and CDR2 SYDVKM. With 11 bases clipped from V and 4 bases from J, the junction kept 20 bases outside the gene matches. This CDR3 has 18 amino acids. CDR3 in DNA: TGTGCCGCCCGGACCGGGTGGAGGACTAGCGGGAGCCGGTACGAGCAGTACTTC. Its translation: CAARTGWRTSGSRYEQYF.

This sequence joins TRBV4-2 and TRBJ2-1; 9 positions agree with TRBD1. The germline V gene has CDR1 LGHNA and CDR2 YNFKEQ. CDR3 length: 16 residues. V shed 0 bases and J 7 bases; nucleotides not matched to a gene: 7. For the CDR3, the DNA is TGTGCCAGCAGCCAAGAGGGGAGACAGGGGGGTAATGAGCAGTTCTTC. Protein sequence: CASSQEGRQGGNEQFF.

V and J are TRBV5-4 and TRBJ2-1; 13 nucleotides line up with TRBD2. After removal of 5 bases from V and 3 bases from J, the junction contained 5 bases not matched to a gene. The germline V gene encodes CDR1 SGHNT and CDR2 YYREEE (reference sequence). The CDR3 covers 16 residues. The CDR3 protein is CASRRTSGRSYNEQFF. The DNA for the CDR3 is TGTGCCAGCAGGCGGACTAGCGGGAGAAGCTACAATGAGCAGTTCTTC.

Written as DNA, the CDR3 is TGTGCCAGCAGTTTAAGGGGTTTTGGGACTAGCGGCTCCTACGAGCAGTACTTC. This codes for CASSLRGFGTSGSYEQYF. The rearrangement uses TRBV27 and TRBJ2-7; TRBD2 matches at 11 bases. CDR1 is MNHEY and CDR2 is SMNVEV in the germline V gene (reference sequence). The CDR3 has 18 amino acids. With V trimmed by 2 bases and J by 0 bases, 9 bases remained unmatched.

This clone occurred a few times. The CDR3, as DNA: TGCGCCAGCAGCCAGGGCCGGGGGGGCACAGATACGCAGTATTTT. This sequence encodes CASSQGRGGTDTQYF. V gene TRBV5-1 combines with J gene TRBJ2-3; 7 nucleotides agree with TRBD2. The length of the CDR3 is 15 residues. Germline trimming cut 4 bases from V and 1 base from J; bases unmatched to any gene: 6. The V gene's germline CDR1 is SGHRS and CDR2 YFSETQ.

V gene TRBV6-5 combines with J gene TRBJ1-1, with D tentatively TRBD1 (5 bases). The germline V and J ends were trimmed by 7 bases and 5 bases, with 17 bases remaining between them. This CDR3 has 14 residues. Germline lookup yields CDR1 MNHEY and CDR2 SVGAGI. As DNA, the CDR3 is TGTGCCAGCACCCATCAAGGGACTCGGACTGAAGCTTTCTTT. This encodes CASTHQGTRTEAFF.

J is TRBJ1-2 and V is TRBV18; D unresolved. There are 13 residues in the CDR3. From germline, CDR1 is KGHSH and CDR2 LQKENI. V lost 3 bases to trimming and J lost 4 bases, with 9 bases between them. Here the CDR3 reads CASSPEQIYGYTF. DNA for the CDR3: TGTGCCAGCTCACCTGAACAGATCTATGGCTACACCTTC.

J is TRBJ1-1 and V is TRBV3-1 (or the pseudogene TRBV3-2); a possible D gene is TRBD1 (6 bases). V was shortened by 0 bases and J by 7 bases, with 9 bases between the two germline ends. Germline-derived CDR1 and CDR2 are LGHDT and YNNKEL (reference sequence). CDR3 length equals 13 residues. The CDR3 DNA is TGTGCCAGCAGCCAAGATTTGGACAGTGAAGCTTTCTTT. Residues: CASSQDLDSEAFF.

This clone has only a few counts. At one end, the junction sequence differs from germline, possibly due to a read error. The rearrangement links TRBV7-7 to TRBJ2-7; D perhaps matches TRBD2 (6 bases). The CDR3 totals 15 residues. CDR1 is SSHAT, CDR2 FNYEAQ, per germline (reference sequence). The CDR3 DNA reads as TGTGCTAGCAGCTTAGGGTGGGGGGACTCCTACGAGCAGTACTTC. This sequence encodes CASSLGWGDSYEQYF. Full variable domain (rest looked up from reference TRBV7-7 and TRBJ2-7): GAGVSQSPRYKVTKRGQDVTLRCDPISSHATLYWYQQALGQGPEFLTYFNYEAQPDKSGLPSDRFSAERPEGSISTLTIQRTEQRDSAMYRCASSLGWGDSYEQYFGPGTRLTVT.

The rearrangement uses TRBV5-8 and TRBJ2-2; TRBD1 matches 9 bases. V gave up 5 bases and J gave up 4 bases; unmatched junction bases: 12. The germline V gene has CDR1 SGHTS and CDR2 YDEGEE. This CDR3 is 17 amino acids long. DNA of the CDR3: TGTGCCAGCAGATCCGTGTGGGGGGGACAGGGCACCGGGGAGCTGTTTTTT. It translates to CASRSVWGGQGTGELFF.

The chain employs TRBV20-1 and TRBJ1-1; D gene uncertain. With 6 bases removed from V and 1 base from J, the gap between germline ends came to 6 bases. The length of the CDR3 is 11 residues. Germline V lookup: CDR1 DFQATT, CDR2 SNEGSKA (reference sequence). This chain's CDR3 is CSAIKNTEAFF. DNA for the CDR3: TGCAGTGCCATCAAGAACACTGAAGCTTTCTTT.

J is TRBJ2-2 and V is TRBV18, with 9 bases matching TRBD2. CDR1 and CDR2 from the germline V gene are KGHSH and LQKENI. This CDR3 is built from 14 residues. Germline trimming cut 3 bases from V and 8 bases from J; bases unmatched to any gene: 4. The CDR3 here is CASSPAGLAGELFF. Written as DNA, the CDR3 is TGTGCCAGCTCACCGGCCGGACTAGCGGGGGAGCTGTTTTTT.

The CDR3 bases are TGTGCCAGCAGGGCGGGGAAAGCGGGAACACCGGGGTTGTTTTTT. Amino acid sequence: CASRAGKAGTPGLFF. This chain connects TRBV6-4 to TRBJ2-2; 7 nucleotides agree with TRBD2. Trimming cost V 6 bases and J 15 bases; bases outside gene matches: 19. The CDR3 has 15 amino acids. Germline V lookup: CDR1 MRHNA, CDR2 SNTAGT.

With respect to this clone: One junction end does not reproduce the germline sequence, and a read error may be involved. The chain recombines TRBV5-1 with TRBJ2-3, with TRBD2 identical over 8 bases. The CDR3 consists of 15 residues. Germline CDR1 and CDR2: SGHRS and YFSETQ. In DNA form, the CDR3 reads TGCGCCAGCAGGTTGGCGGGGGGCGGCACAGATACGCAGTATTTT. Protein: CASRLAGGGTDTQYF.

The V gene is TRBV7-8, the J gene TRBJ1-1; 11 positions match TRBD1. In germline, CDR1 is SGHVS, CDR2 FQNEAQ. CDR3 length: 13 residues. J gave up 10 bases and V 0 bases, and 1 base lay outside the gene matches. The CDR3 bases are TGTGCCAGCAGCTTAGCGGGGACAGGGGGAGCTTTCTTT. Amino acids: CASSLAGTGGAFF.

This clone appeared a few times. The chain couples TRBV7-3 to TRBJ2-2, with TRBD2 matching over 14 bases. With V trimmed by 2 bases and J by 6 bases, 5 bases remained unmatched. Germline loops: CDR1 SGHTA, CDR2 FQGTGA. The CDR3 runs 17 residues. The CDR3 spells CASSLGGLAGGAGELFF. The CDR3 region has the DNA TGTGCCAGCAGCTTAGGTGGACTAGCGGGAGGCGCCGGGGAGCTGTTTTTT.

Here the CDR3 DNA reads TGCGCCAGCAGCCAAATGGACAGGGTTGAAAAACTGTTTTTT. This codes for CASSQMDRVEKLFF. The chain has TRBV4-1 and TRBJ1-4; TRBD1 agrees at 8 bases. This CDR3 has 14 amino acids. The J segment lost 7 bases and the V segment lost 2 bases, leaving 3 bases of the junction unmatched. Germline CDR1 and CDR2: MGHRA and YSYEKL.

J is TRBJ2-3 and V is TRBV5-1; a possible D gene is TRBD2 (5 bases). V was trimmed by 3 bases and J by 4 bases, leaving 12 bases between them. Germline values: CDR1 SGHRS, CDR2 YFSETQ. The CDR3 length is 14 residues. DNA for the CDR3: TGCGCCAGCAGCTCCGGAGCGGCGCCAGATACGCAGTATTTT. This codes for CASSSGAAPDTQYF.

V is TRBV25-1 and J is TRBJ2-5; 12 positions match TRBD1. The CDR3 is 17 amino acids. J was trimmed by 5 bases and V by 1 base; bases with no gene match: 8. Per germline, CDR1 MGHDK and CDR2 SYGVNS. The CDR3 sequence is CASSEFQGQGAKETQYF. In DNA, the CDR3 is TGTGCCAGCAGTGAATTCCAGGGACAGGGGGCGAAGGAGACCCAGTACTTC.

V is TRBV14 and J is TRBJ2-1; TRBD2 matches 8 bases. Per the germline V gene, CDR1 is SGHDN and CDR2 is FVKESK. This CDR3 has 17 amino acids. The V and J ends lost 1 base and 7 bases, in that order; junction bases with no gene match: 12. The CDR3 loop reads CASSQVVFTGGQNEQFF. CDR3 sequence (DNA): TGTGCCAGCAGCCAAGTGGTGTTTACGGGAGGGCAAAATGAGCAGTTCTTC. Looking up the rest from reference TRBV14 and TRBJ2-1 gives the full variable domain: EAGVTQFPSHSVIEKGQTVTLRCDPISGHDNLYWYRRVMGKEIKFLLHFVKESKQDESGMPNNRFLAERTGGTYSTLKVQPAELEDSGVYFCASSQVVFTGGQNEQFFGPGTRLTVL.

This clone was observed a handful of times. The V gene is TRBV12-3 or TRBV12-4, the J gene TRBJ2-5; tentatively, D is TRBD1 (5 bases). V shed 2 bases and J shed 8 bases, with 12 bases lying between them. The CDR3 is made up of 13 amino acids. CDR3 amino acids: CASSLSQGGTQYF. The CDR3 nucleotides read TGTGCCAGCAGTTTATCGCAGGGTGGAACCCAGTACTTC.

This chain joins TRBV27 and TRBJ1-4; D is possibly TRBD1 (5 bases). Germline V gene sequence: CDR1 MNHEY, CDR2 SMNVEV (reference sequence). This CDR3 is 14 amino acids long. Trimming stripped 5 bases from V and 5 bases from J, with 12 bases between. The CDR3 coding sequence is TGTGCCAGCAGTCATTGGGCAGGGAATGAAAAACTGTTTTTT. Amino acid sequence: CASSHWAGNEKLFF.